Below, 20 T cell receptor beta chains from the same sample are listed, as sequenced in a study of OX40 agonist ivuxolimab in advanced cancers. Sequencing used immunoSEQ multiplex PCR; TCRdb keeps in-frame clones, though not all of them. The sample shows roughly 60,000 clones, roughly 85% of them seen only once. Sequencing was performed on CD4+ or CD8+ T cells sorted from blood, taken in a trial of the OX40 agonist ivuxolimab. These receptors were taken from an adult with an advanced solid tumor such as melanoma, head and neck, liver or kidney cancer.

The gene calls are TRBV10-3 and TRBJ2-1, with D hard to call. V lost 2 bases to trimming and J lost 8 bases, with 4 bases between them. The CDR3 totals 11 residues. Germline values: CDR1 ENHRY, CDR2 SYGVKD. DNA for the CDR3: TGTGCCATCAGTGAGCAAGATGAGCAGTTCTTC. Its translation: CAISEQDEQFF.

The rearrangement joins TRBV4-1 to TRBJ2-1; unclear D gene. CDR3 size: 16 residues. Germline V gene data show CDR1 as MGHRA and CDR2 as YSYEKL. With 1 base removed from V and 2 bases from J, the gap between germline ends came to 12 bases. In DNA form, the CDR3 reads TGCGCCAGCAGCCAAGGAGCAGCTGTAACCTACAATGAGCAGTTCTTC. It translates to CASSQGAAVTYNEQFF.

The V gene is TRBV5-5, the J gene TRBJ2-3; TRBD2 aligns across 8 bases. Germline values: CDR1 SGHKS, CDR2 YYEKEE (reference sequence). This CDR3 contains 15 residues. Losses at the gene ends were 3 bases for V and 10 bases for J; bases not matched to a gene: 13. The CDR3 loop reads CASSWTSRTTMAQYF. DNA of the CDR3: TGTGCCAGCAGCTGGACTAGCCGAACCACGATGGCGCAGTATTTT.

The V call is TRBV28, the J call TRBJ2-7; 8 bases fit TRBD1. Germline V gene sequence: CDR1 MDHEN, CDR2 SYDVKM. V trimming: 6 bases; J trimming: 7 bases; junction bases outside the gene matches: 11. The CDR3 covers 14 residues. The CDR3 protein is CASSFADREREQYF. As DNA, the CDR3 is TGTGCCAGCAGCTTTGCGGACAGGGAAAGGGAGCAGTACTTC.

J is TRBJ2-3 and V is TRBV5-4, with D perhaps TRBD2 (5 bases). Germline V lookup: CDR1 SGHNT, CDR2 YYREEE (reference sequence). Trimming removed 0 bases from V and 9 bases from J, with 17 bases in between. The CDR3 covers 15 residues. The CDR3: CASSLELAEVETQYF. DNA of the CDR3: TGTGCCAGCAGCTTGGAACTTGCGGAGGTCGAGACGCAGTATTTT.

CDR3 residues: CASSLELAGISYNEQFF. CDR3 bases: TGCGCCAGCAGCTTGGAACTAGCGGGGATCTCCTACAATGAGCAGTTCTTC. The genes are TRBV5-1 and TRBJ2-1, with 10 bases that match TRBD2. The CDR3 runs to 17 residues. Germline-derived CDR1 and CDR2 are SGHRS and YFSETQ. With 0 bases clipped from V and 0 bases from J, the junction kept 3 bases outside the gene matches.

This clone was detected a few times. The V and J genes are TRBV4-1 and TRBJ1-4; D is uncertain. The CDR3 is 14 amino acids. V was cut by 1 base and J by 8 bases, with 11 bases left in between. CDR1 MGHRA and CDR2 YSYEKL come from the germline V gene. CDR3 protein: CASSQVSFGEKLFF. In DNA form, the CDR3 reads TGCGCCAGCAGCCAAGTTTCGTTCGGGGAAAAACTGTTTTTT.

This CDR3 reads CASSFGTLLEKLFF. CDR3 nucleotides: TGTGCCAGCAGCTTTGGGACCCTGTTGGAAAAACTGTTTTTT. The chain couples TRBV5-8 to TRBJ1-4, with D possibly TRBD1 on 5 matching bases. V was trimmed by 2 bases and J by 8 bases, leaving 13 bases between them. Germline lookup yields CDR1 SGHTS and CDR2 YDEGEE. This CDR3 contains 14 residues.

This rearrangement joins TRBV6-5 to TRBJ2-7; D ambiguous. Germline V gives CDR1 MNHEY, CDR2 SVGAGI. The CDR3 length is 13 residues. Trimming took off 0 bases at V and 4 bases at J, with 7 bases between the two ends. The DNA of the CDR3 is TGTGCCAGCAGTTACTCGATCTGGTACGAGCAGTACTTC. This gives the protein CASSYSIWYEQYF.

In this sample, this clone turned up once. The J gene is TRBJ1-2, the V gene TRBV15; no reliable D call. Trimming cost V 0 bases and J 2 bases, with 10 bases left between them. The CDR3 is 15 residues long. Germline V lookup: CDR1 LNHNV, CDR2 YYDKDF (reference sequence). CDR3: CATSRDHLPNYGYTF. As DNA, the CDR3 is TGTGCCACCAGCAGAGATCACTTGCCCAACTATGGCTACACCTTC.

This clone was picked up a small number of times. The rearrangement joins TRBV27 to TRBJ2-4, with D possibly TRBD1 on 6 matching bases. The ends were cut back, 2 bases at V and 13 bases at J, with 18 bases in the middle. The CDR3 is made up of 14 amino acids. Germline loops: CDR1 MNHEY, CDR2 SMNVEV (reference sequence). The CDR3 region is CASSLNRDTRKQYF. Here the CDR3 DNA reads TGTGCCAGCAGTTTAAACCGGGACACTAGAAAACAGTACTTC.

J is TRBJ2-5 and V is TRBV6-6; D call uncertain. Near its end, the DNA agrees better with TRBJ2-7, so the J call may be wrong. CDR1 is MNHNY, CDR2 SVGAGI, per germline (reference sequence). The CDR3 covers 16 residues. The CDR3 protein is CASSYSRRLVGYEQYF. CDR3 nucleotides: TGTGCCAGCAGTTACTCCCGACGCCTGGTGGGCTACGAGCAGTACTTC.

The chain carries TRBV5-4 and TRBJ2-7; D is tentatively TRBD1 or TRBD2 (7 bases each). Per germline, CDR1 SGHNT and CDR2 YYREEE (reference sequence). With 4 bases removed from V and 1 base from J, the gap between germline ends came to 15 bases. This CDR3 has 15 amino acids. CDR3 region: CASSPQRDRSYEQYF. The CDR3 region has the DNA TGTGCCAGCAGCCCACAGCGGGACAGATCCTACGAGCAGTACTTC. Together with reference TRBV5-4 and TRBJ2-7, the CDR3 gives the full variable domain: ETGVTQSPTHLIKTRGQQVTLRCSSQSGHNTVSWYQQALGQGPQFIFQYYREEENGRGNFPPRFSGLQFPNYSSELNVNALELDDSALYLCASSPQRDRSYEQYFGPGTRLTVT.

In its sample, this clone was seen a few times. The chain couples TRBV27 to TRBJ1-5; TRBD1 might be the D (5 bases). Germline values: CDR1 MNHEY, CDR2 SMNVEV (reference sequence). The CDR3 is 14 amino acids. V lost 2 bases and J 6 bases, leaving 11 bases between the germline ends. CDR3: CASSLQGAFQPQHF. CDR3 nucleotide sequence: TGTGCCAGCAGTTTACAGGGTGCGTTTCAGCCCCAGCATTTT.

This clone occurred once. CDR3 nucleotide sequence: TGTGCCAGCAGTGGGGCTTCTAGCGGAGACTACGAGCAGTACTTC. This encodes CASSGASSGDYEQYF. The V call is TRBV2, the J call TRBJ2-5; 7 bases fit TRBD2. The J call may be incorrect, as the DNA end agrees better with TRBJ2-7. Germline CDR1 reads SNHLY; CDR2 reads FYNNEI. The CDR3 runs to 15 residues.

V is TRBV7-3 and J is TRBJ2-1, with 8 positions matching TRBD1. V was pared by 4 bases and J by 7 bases, with 6 bases of the junction left unmatched. The CDR3 sequence is 14 residues long. From germline, CDR1 is SGHTA and CDR2 FQGTGA. The chain's CDR3 is CASSSAGGSNEQFF. The CDR3 nucleotides read TGTGCCAGCAGCTCGGCAGGGGGCTCTAATGAGCAGTTCTTC.

The rearrangement uses TRBV15 and TRBJ1-3, with TRBD1 as a possible D gene (5 bases). This CDR3 comprises 15 residues. V lost 5 bases, J lost 0 bases, and 11 bases lay in between. Germline CDR1 LNHNV, CDR2 YYDKDF (reference sequence). CDR3 region: CATSVQVSSGNTIYF. CDR3 bases: TGTGCCACCAGCGTACAGGTGTCCTCTGGAAACACCATATATTTT.

The chain has TRBV7-2 and TRBJ2-3; TRBD2 agrees at 8 bases. This CDR3 has 19 residues. Looked up from germline, CDR1 is SGHTA and CDR2 is FQGNSA. Trimming cost V 2 bases and J 5 bases; bases outside gene matches: 18. The CDR3 DNA reads TGTGCCAGCAGCTTAACCCCCCTCGGAGCGGGAGAGGCTGGAGATACGCAGTATTTT. Amino acid sequence: CASSLTPLGAGEAGDTQYF. Using reference TRBV7-2 and TRBJ2-3 for the parts outside the CDR3, the full variable domain is GAGVSQSPSNKVTEKGKDVELRCDPISGHTALYWYRQSLGQGLEFLIYFQGNSAPDKSGLPSDRFSAERTGGSVSTLTIQRTQQEDSAVYLCASSLTPLGAGEAGDTQYFGPGTRLTVL.

This clone was seen a handful of times. The genes are TRBV5-6 and TRBJ2-5; D not certain. Per the germline V gene, CDR1 is SGHDT and CDR2 is YYEEEE. V lost 4 bases and J 1 base, leaving 8 bases between the germline ends. The CDR3 covers 13 residues. CDR3 protein: CASSPGPQETQYF. The CDR3 DNA is TGTGCCAGCAGCCCCGGGCCCCAAGAGACCCAGTACTTC.

The chain has TRBV10-3 and TRBJ2-5; no reliable D call. Germline V gene sequence: CDR1 ENHRY, CDR2 SYGVKD. This CDR3 has 16 residues. The V gene lost 4 bases and the J gene lost 2 bases, with 17 bases spanning the gap. CDR3 sequence (DNA): TGTGCCATCAGTGTCCGTCAGGTACAAAGACAAGAGACCCAGTACTTC. Protein: CAISVRQVQRQETQYF.